The 14 T cell receptor beta chains below all came from one sample that was sequenced in a study of cytomegalovirus exposure and HLA in healthy donors. The PCR employed 60 Vbeta primers together with 13 Jbeta primers. The protocol was immunoSEQ multiplex PCR, while the TCRdb copy is restricted to in-frame clones and leaves out a portion. In the table there are under 200,000 clones, roughly four fifths of which are singletons. Sequenced material: PBMCs. All receptors derive from a woman between 45 and 60 years old in good health and CMV-seropositive.

The rearrangement joins TRBV5-4 to TRBJ2-3; D may be TRBD1 (6 bases). Germline CDR1 and CDR2: SGHNT and YYREEE (reference sequence). Trimming cost V 6 bases and J 0 bases, with 14 bases left between them. The CDR3 extends over 15 amino acids. CDR3 residues: CASKTGGSSTDTQYF. The CDR3 bases are TGTGCCAGCAAGACAGGCGGGTCTAGCACAGATACGCAGTATTTT.

This sequence joins TRBV7-2 and TRBJ1-2, with a possible D match to TRBD1 (6 bases). The CDR3 is made up of 13 amino acids. Per germline, CDR1 SGHTA and CDR2 FQGNSA. Trimming removed 3 bases at V and 6 bases at J, with 11 bases between. In DNA form, the CDR3 reads TGTGCCAGCAGCTTGAGGCAGGGGAATGGCTACACCTTC. The encoded protein is CASSLRQGNGYTF.

This clone occurred a few times. The chain has TRBV7-8 and TRBJ2-2, with a weak D call TRBD2 (5 bases). The germline gives CDR1 SGHVS, CDR2 FQNEAQ. V lost 5 bases, J lost 2 bases, and 15 bases lay in between. The CDR3 runs to 16 residues. CDR3 coding DNA: TGTGCCAGCAGCCCAGGAGGCCTACACAACACCGGGGAGCTGTTTTTT. Translated, it gives CASSPGGLHNTGELFF.

The J gene is TRBJ1-6, the V gene TRBV7-2; D may be TRBD1 (5 bases). This CDR3 region has 14 residues. Germline V CDR1 and CDR2: SGHTA, FQGNSA. Trimming removed 2 bases from V and 7 bases from J, with 9 bases in between. CDR3 coding DNA: TGTGCCAGCAGCTTATTGGGGGGGAATTCACCCCTCCACTTT. Translated, it gives CASSLLGGNSPLHF. The full variable domain, completed using reference TRBV7-2 and TRBJ1-6, is GAGVSQSPSNKVTEKGKDVELRCDPISGHTALYWYRQSLGQGLEFLIYFQGNSAPDKSGLPSDRFSAERTGGSVSTLTIQRTQQEDSAVYLCASSLLGGNSPLHFGNGTRLTVT.

The gene calls are TRBV5-6 and TRBJ2-1; 8 positions agree with TRBD1. Trimming took 4 bases from V and 6 from J; bases not matched to a gene: 3. The CDR3 runs 13 residues. Germline loops: CDR1 SGHDT, CDR2 YYEEEE. CDR3 sequence: CASSQGAGNEQFF. In DNA form, the CDR3 reads TGTGCCAGCAGCCAGGGGGCAGGCAATGAGCAGTTCTTC.

The chain couples TRBV5-1 to TRBJ1-4, with D possibly TRBD1 on 5 matching bases. Trimming cost V 2 bases and J 7 bases, with 18 bases left between them. Germline-derived CDR1 and CDR2 are SGHRS and YFSETQ. This CDR3 spans 16 amino acids. Here the CDR3 DNA reads TGCGCCAGCAGCTTAAGACTAGGGGTGGGGGGTGAAAAACTGTTTTTT. As protein: CASSLRLGVGGEKLFF.

A single count supports this clone. The DNA of the CDR3 is TGTGCCAGCAGCTTCCAAGAGAACCTCTACGAGCAGTACTTC. Translation: CASSFQENLYEQYF. The chain is built from TRBV7-8 and TRBJ2-7; unclear D gene. Germline CDR1 reads SGHVS; CDR2 reads FQNEAQ. CDR3 size: 14 residues. V was pared by 3 bases and J by 3 bases, with 12 bases between.

This rearrangement joins TRBV2 to TRBJ1-2; the D is unclear. The V end lost 7 bases, the J end lost 5 bases, and 11 bases lay between the germline ends. The CDR3 length is 12 residues. Germline assignment: CDR1 SNHLY and CDR2 FYNNEI. CDR3: CASKEGSYGYTF. CDR3 nucleotides: TGTGCCAGCAAAGAGGGATCTTATGGCTACACCTTC.

The gene calls are TRBV18 and TRBJ2-1; TRBD2 agrees at 11 bases. Germline V gene sequence: CDR1 KGHSH, CDR2 LQKENI. The CDR3 contains 14 residues. The ends lost 6 bases at V and 6 bases at J; junction bases unmatched: 4. CDR3 nucleotide sequence: TGTGCCAGCTCCCAAGGACTAGCGGGCAATGAGCAGTTCTTC. Residues: CASSQGLAGNEQFF.

V gene TRBV30 combines with J gene TRBJ1-3, with D uncertain. This CDR3 comprises 11 residues. The germline gives CDR1 GTSNPN, CDR2 SVGIG (reference sequence). V lost 4 bases to trimming and J lost 2 bases, with 3 bases between them. The CDR3 region has the DNA TGTGCCTGGAATACTGGAAACACCATATATTTT. Translation: CAWNTGNTIYF.

The chain employs TRBV10-3 and TRBJ1-2; TRBD1 might be the D (5 bases). The CDR3 is 14 residues long. CDR1 is ENHRY and CDR2 is SYGVKD in the germline V gene. Deletions cut 2 bases from V and 3 bases from J, with 10 bases between. The CDR3 bases are TGTGCCATCAGTGAGCAAACAGGATACTATGGCTACACCTTC. Its protein product is CAISEQTGYYGYTF.

This rearrangement joins TRBV30 to TRBJ1-6, with D perhaps TRBD1 (6 bases). The CDR3 is 16 amino acids. The germline gives CDR1 GTSNPN, CDR2 SVGIG (reference sequence). V dropped 0 bases and J dropped 0 bases, with 9 bases sitting between them. CDR3 amino acids: CAWSVEDSSYNSPLHF. CDR3 coding DNA: TGTGCCTGGAGTGTAGAGGACAGCTCCTATAATTCACCCCTCCACTTT.

There are a few counts of this clone. The chain joins TRBV6-5 to TRBJ2-7; the match to TRBD1 covers 9 bases. V lost 7 bases to trimming and J lost 0 bases; unmatched junction nucleotides: 7. CDR3 length: 15 amino acids. Per the germline V gene, CDR1 is MNHEY and CDR2 is SVGAGI. CDR3 protein: CASKPTGGPSYEQYF. The CDR3 DNA is TGTGCCAGCAAACCGACAGGGGGTCCCTCCTACGAGCAGTACTTC.

The gene calls are TRBV9 and TRBJ1-3; D unresolved. Germline CDR1 reads SGDLS; CDR2 reads YYNGEE. There are 17 residues in the CDR3. Trimming removed 0 bases at V and 0 bases at J, with 13 bases between. The chain's CDR3 is CASSVAPGGVSGNTIYF. CDR3 DNA sequence: TGTGCCAGCAGCGTAGCCCCCGGCGGGGTCTCTGGAAACACCATATATTTT.